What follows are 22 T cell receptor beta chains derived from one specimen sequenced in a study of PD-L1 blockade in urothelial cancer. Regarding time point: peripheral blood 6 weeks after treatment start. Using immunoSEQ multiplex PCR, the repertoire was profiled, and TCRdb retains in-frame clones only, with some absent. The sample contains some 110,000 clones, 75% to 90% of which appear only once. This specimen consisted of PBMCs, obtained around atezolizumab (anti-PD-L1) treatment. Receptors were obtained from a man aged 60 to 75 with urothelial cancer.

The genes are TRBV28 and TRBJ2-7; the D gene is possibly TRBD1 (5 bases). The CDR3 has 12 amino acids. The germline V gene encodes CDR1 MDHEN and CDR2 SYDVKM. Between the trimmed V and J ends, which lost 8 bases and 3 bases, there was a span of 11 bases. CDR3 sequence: CASVDRSYEQYF. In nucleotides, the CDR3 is TGTGCCAGCGTAGACAGAAGCTACGAGCAGTACTTC.

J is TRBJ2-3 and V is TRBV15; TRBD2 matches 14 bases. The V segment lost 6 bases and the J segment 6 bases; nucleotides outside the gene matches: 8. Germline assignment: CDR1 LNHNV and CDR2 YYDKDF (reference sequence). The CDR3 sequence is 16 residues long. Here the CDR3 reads CATRIGTSGGRDTQYF. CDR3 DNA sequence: TGTGCCACCAGAATAGGGACTAGCGGGGGTAGGGATACGCAGTATTTT.

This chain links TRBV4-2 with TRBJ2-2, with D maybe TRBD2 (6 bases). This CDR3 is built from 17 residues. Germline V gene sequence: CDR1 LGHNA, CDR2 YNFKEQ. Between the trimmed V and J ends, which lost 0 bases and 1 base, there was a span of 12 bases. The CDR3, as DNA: TGTGCCAGCAGCCAAGAGGGCGGGCGGGGGAACACCGGGGAGCTGTTTTTT. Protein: CASSQEGGRGNTGELFF.

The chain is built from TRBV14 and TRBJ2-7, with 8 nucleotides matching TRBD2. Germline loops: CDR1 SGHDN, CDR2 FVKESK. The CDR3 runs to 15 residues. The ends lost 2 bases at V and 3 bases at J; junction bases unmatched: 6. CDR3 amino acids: CASSQHGTSLYEQYF. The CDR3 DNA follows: TGTGCCAGCAGCCAACATGGGACTAGTCTCTACGAGCAGTACTTC.

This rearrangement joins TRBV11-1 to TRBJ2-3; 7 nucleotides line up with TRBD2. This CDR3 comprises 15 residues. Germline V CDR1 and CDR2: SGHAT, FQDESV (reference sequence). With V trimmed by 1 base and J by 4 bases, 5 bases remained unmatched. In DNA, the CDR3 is TGTGCCAGCAGCTTAGGGGGGGGGACCGCAGATACGCAGTATTTT. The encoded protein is CASSLGGGTADTQYF.

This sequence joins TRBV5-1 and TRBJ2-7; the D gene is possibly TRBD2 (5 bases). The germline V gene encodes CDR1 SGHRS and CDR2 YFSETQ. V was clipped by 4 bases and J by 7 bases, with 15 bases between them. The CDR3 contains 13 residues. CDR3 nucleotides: TGCGCCAGCAGCCTAAACGGGGTGTCGGAGCAGTACTTC. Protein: CASSLNGVSEQYF. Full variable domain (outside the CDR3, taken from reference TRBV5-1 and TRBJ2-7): KAGVTQTPRYLIKTRGQQVTLSCSPISGHRSVSWYQQTPGQGLQFLFEYFSETQRNKGNFPGRFSGRQFSNSRSEMNVSTLELGDSALYLCASSLNGVSEQYFGPGTRLTVT.

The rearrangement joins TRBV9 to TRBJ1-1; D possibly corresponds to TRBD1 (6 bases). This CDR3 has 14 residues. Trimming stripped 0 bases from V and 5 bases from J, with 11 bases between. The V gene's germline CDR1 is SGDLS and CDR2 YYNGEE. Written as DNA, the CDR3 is TGTGCCAGCAGCGTAGAGGGGGAGGGGACTGAAGCTTTCTTT. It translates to CASSVEGEGTEAFF.

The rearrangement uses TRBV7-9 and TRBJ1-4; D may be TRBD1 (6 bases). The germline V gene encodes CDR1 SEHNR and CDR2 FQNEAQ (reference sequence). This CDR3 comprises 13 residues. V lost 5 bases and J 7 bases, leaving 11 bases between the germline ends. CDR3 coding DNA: TGTGCCAGCAGCATGGGACAAGCTGAAAAACTGTTTTTT. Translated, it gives CASSMGQAEKLFF.

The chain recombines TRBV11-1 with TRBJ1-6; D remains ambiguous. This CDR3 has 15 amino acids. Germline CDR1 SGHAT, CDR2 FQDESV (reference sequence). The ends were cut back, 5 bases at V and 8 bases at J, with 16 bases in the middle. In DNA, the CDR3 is TGTGCCAGCAGCCCCCGTGGCGTTCGGGATTCACCCCTCCACTTT. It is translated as CASSPRGVRDSPLHF. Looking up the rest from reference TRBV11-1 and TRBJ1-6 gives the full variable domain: EAEVAQSPRYKITEKSQAVAFWCDPISGHATLYWYRQILGQGPELLVQFQDESVVDDSQLPKDRFSAERLKGVDSTLKIQPAELGDSAMYLCASSPRGVRDSPLHFGNGTRLTVT.

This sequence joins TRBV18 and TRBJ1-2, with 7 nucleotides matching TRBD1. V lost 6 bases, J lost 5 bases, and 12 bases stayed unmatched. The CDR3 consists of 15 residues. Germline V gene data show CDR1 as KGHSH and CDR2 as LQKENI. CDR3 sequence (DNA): TGTGCCAGCTCTTACGACAGGGCCTCCGGGTATGGCTACACCTTC. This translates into CASSYDRASGYGYTF.

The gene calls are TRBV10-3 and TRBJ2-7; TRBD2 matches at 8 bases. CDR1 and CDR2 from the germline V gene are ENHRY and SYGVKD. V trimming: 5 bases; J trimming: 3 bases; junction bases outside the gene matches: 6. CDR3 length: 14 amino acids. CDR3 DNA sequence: TGTGCCATCAGTAGGGAGCGGGGGATCTACGAGCAGTACTTC. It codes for CAISRERGIYEQYF.

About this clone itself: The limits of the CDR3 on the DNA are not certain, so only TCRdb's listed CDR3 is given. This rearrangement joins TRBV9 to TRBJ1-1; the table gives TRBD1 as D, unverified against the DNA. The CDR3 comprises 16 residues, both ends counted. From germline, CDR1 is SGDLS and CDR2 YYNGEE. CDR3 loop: CASSVGAGTPFQTGFF.

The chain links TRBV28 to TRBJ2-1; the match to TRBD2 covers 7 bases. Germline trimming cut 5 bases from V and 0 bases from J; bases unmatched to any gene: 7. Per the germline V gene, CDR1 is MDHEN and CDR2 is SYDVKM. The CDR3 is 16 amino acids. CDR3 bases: TGTGCCAGCAGTACTCCGACTAGCCACTCCTACAATGAGCAGTTCTTC. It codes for CASSTPTSHSYNEQFF.

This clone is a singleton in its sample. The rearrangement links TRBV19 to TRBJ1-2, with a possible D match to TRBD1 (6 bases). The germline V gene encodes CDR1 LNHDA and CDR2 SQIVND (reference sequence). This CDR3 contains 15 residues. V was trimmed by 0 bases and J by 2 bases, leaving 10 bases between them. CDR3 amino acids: CASSIDAGENYGYTF. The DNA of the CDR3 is TGTGCCAGTAGTATAGATGCAGGGGAGAACTATGGCTACACCTTC.

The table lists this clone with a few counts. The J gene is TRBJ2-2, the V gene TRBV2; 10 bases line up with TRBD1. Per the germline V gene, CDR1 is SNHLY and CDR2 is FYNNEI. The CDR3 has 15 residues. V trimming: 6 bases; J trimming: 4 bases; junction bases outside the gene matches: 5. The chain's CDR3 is CASRRGQGTTGELFF. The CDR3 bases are TGTGCCAGCAGGAGGGGACAGGGGACCACCGGGGAGCTGTTTTTT.

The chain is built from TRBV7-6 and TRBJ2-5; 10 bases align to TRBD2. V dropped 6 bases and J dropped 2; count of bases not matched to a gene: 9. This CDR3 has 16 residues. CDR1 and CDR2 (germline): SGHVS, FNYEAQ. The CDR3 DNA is TGTGCCAGCAGTTTTGGACTAGCGGAATCTCAAGAGACCCAGTACTTC. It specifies CASSFGLAESQETQYF.

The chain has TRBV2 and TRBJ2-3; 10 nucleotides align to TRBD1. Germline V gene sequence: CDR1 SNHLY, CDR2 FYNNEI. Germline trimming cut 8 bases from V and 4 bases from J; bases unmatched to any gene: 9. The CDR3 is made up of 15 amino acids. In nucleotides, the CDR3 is TGTGCCAGCCAGGATGGGACAGGGGTTGCAGATACGCAGTATTTT. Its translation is CASQDGTGVADTQYF.

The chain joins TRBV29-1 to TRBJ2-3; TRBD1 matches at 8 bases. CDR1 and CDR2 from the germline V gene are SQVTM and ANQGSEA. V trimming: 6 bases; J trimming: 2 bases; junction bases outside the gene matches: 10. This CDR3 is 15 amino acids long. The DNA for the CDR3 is TGCAGCGTCGCCGAGACAGGGGTAGACACAGATACGCAGTATTTT. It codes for CSVAETGVDTDTQYF.

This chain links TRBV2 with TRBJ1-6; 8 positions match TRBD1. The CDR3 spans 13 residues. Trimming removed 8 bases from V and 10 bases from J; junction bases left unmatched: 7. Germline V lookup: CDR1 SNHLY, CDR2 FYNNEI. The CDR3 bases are TGTGCCAGCGCGGACAGGGTAGGATCACCCCTCCACTTT. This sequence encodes CASADRVGSPLHF.

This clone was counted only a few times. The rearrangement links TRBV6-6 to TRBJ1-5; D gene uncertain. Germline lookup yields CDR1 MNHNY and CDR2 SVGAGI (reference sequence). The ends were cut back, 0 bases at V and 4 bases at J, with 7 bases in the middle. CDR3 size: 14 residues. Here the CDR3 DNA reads TGTGCCAGCAGTTACTCGCGGGAAAATCAGCCCCAGCATTTT. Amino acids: CASSYSRENQPQHF.

In DNA, the CDR3 is TGTGCCATCAGTGAGTCCGGACAGGGGGGTTCACCCCTCCACTTT. It is translated as CAISESGQGGSPLHF. The rearrangement links TRBV10-3 to TRBJ1-6, with 10 bases fitting TRBD1. V was clipped by 0 bases and J by 9 bases; unmatched bases: 2. The CDR3 has 15 amino acids. Germline CDR1 is ENHRY and CDR2 is SYGVKD.

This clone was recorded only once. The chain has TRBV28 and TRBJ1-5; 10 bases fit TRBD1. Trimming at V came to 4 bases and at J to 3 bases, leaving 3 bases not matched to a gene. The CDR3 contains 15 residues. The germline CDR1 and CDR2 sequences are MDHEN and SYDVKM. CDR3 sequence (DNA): TGTGCCAGCAGTTCGACAGGGGGCATCAATCAGCCCCAGCATTTT. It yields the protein CASSSTGGINQPQHF. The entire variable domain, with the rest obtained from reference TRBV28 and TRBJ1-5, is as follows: DVKVTQSSRYLVKRTGEKVFLECVQDMDHENMFWYRQDPGLGLRLIYFSYDVKMKEKGDIPEGYSVSREKKERFSLILESASTNQTSMYLCASSSTGGINQPQHFGDGTRLSIL.